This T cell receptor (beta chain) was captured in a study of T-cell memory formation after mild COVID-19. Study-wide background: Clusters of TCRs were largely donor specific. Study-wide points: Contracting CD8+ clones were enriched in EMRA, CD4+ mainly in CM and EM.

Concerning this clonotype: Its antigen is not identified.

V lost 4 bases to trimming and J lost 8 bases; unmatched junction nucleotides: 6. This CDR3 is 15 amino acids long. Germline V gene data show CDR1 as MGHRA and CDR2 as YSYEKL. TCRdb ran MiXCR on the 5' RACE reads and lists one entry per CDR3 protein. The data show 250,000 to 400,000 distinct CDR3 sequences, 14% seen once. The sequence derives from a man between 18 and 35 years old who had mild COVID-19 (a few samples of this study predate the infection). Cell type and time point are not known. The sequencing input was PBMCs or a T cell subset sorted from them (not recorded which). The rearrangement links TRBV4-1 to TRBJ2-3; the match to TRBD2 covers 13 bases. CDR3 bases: TGCGCCAGCAGCCGCACTAGCGGGGGGGCGGGTACGCAGTATTTT. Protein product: CASSRTSGGAGTQYF.